This T cell receptor (beta chain) was identified in a study of CD8 T cells in ankylosing spondylitis. Study outcomes and limitations: Significant enrichment of disease-linked clones was reported in matched ankylosing spondylitis synovial fluid.

Quantitative molecular-barcoded 5'-RACE generated the TCR beta libraries. MiXCR, run by TCRdb on the 5' RACE reads, gives a single entry per CDR3 protein. The sample has 250,000 to 300,000 distinct CDR3 sequences; 20% are singletons. CDR1 MDHEN and CDR2 SYDVKM come from the germline V gene. There are 14 residues in the CDR3. The ends were cut back, 7 bases at V and 1 base at J, with 11 bases in the middle. The table lists this clonotype with many counts. Its antigen is not known. This clonotype was sampled from a male donor with ankylosing spondylitis or in good health (not recorded which). The material sequenced was blood, either unsorted or a sorted T cell fraction (not recorded which). V gene TRBV28 combines with J gene TRBJ2-1; D call uncertain. The CDR3 DNA reads TGTGCCAGCAAAAGCAGTGATTCCTACAATGAGCAGTTCTTC. Its translation is CASKSSDSYNEQFF.